This T cell receptor (beta chain) was observed in a study of identical twins. The V end lost 5 bases, the J end lost 1 base, and 12 bases lay between the germline ends. Germline V gives CDR1 SGHKS, CDR2 YYEKEE (reference sequence). This CDR3 is 14 amino acids long. TCRdb independently ran MiXCR on the 5' RACE reads; one entry per CDR3 protein. The data show about 220,000 distinct CDR3 sequences, over 5% seen once. These same data were also listed under a study on T cells expressing NK-cell markers. That publication notes: Sorted T-cell subsets CD3+CD56+NKG2C+, CD3+CD56+NKG2C- and CD3+CD56-NKG2C+ were TCR beta-sequenced. In four donors, dominant clonotypes made up roughly 28.3-65% of CD3+CD56-NKG2C+ cells. Whether expanded NKG2C+ T cell clones were HCMV-specific remained unclear.

The clonotype comes from a woman under 30 in good health. Source material: CD8+ T cells sorted from blood. The rearrangement joins TRBV5-5 to TRBJ2-5, with D maybe TRBD2 (6 bases). The chain's CDR3 is CASSRSGSQETQYF. The CDR3 DNA is TGTGCCAGCAGTCGGAGCGGGTCCCAAGAGACCCAGTACTTC. The full variable domain, its missing parts supplied by reference TRBV5-5 and TRBJ2-5, is DAGVTQSPTHLIKTRGQQVTLRCSPISGHKSVSWYQQVLGQGPQFIFQYYEKEERGRGNFPDRFSARQFPNYSSELNVNALLLGDSALYLCASSRSGSQETQYFGPGTRLLVL.